The clone carrying this T cell receptor (beta chain) was detected only a few times. As yet, its antigen is unknown. The sample is drawn from a study of T cells in Graves' hyperthyroidism and ophthalmopathy. Findings of the study overall: Blood also showed most of the thyroid clonotypes that were expanded above 0.001.

TCR beta CDR3 regions were amplified from RNA transcripts. TCR CDR3 underwent first-round RT-PCR with the HTBI primer set. TCRdb re-derived calls from the multiplex PCR reads in MiXCR, one entry per CDR3 protein. Here the sample spans hundreds of thousands of distinct CDR3 sequences, 15% to 20% being singletons. This CDR3 contains 14 residues. Trimming shortened V by 4 bases and J by 0 bases, and 10 bases separated the two germline ends. Germline-derived CDR1 and CDR2 are SGHDN and FVKESK. Source material: blood. This clonotype was sampled from a man aged 40-55 years with Graves' ophthalmopathy. The rearrangement joins TRBV14 to TRBJ2-7; D assignment may be TRBD1 or TRBD2 (6 bases each). The CDR3 DNA is TGTGCCAGCAGCCGCGGGACACTCTCCTACGAGCAGTACTTC. Residues: CASSRGTLSYEQYF.